Included here is one T cell receptor beta chain sequence, with context. Its antigen is still unknown. Germline is not matched at one junction end, which may reflect a read error. The method was 5' RACE. TCRdb lists the instrument as Illumina HiSeq 2500. The second PCR ran for roughly 7 to 11 cycles and used a J-beta primer mix along with a sample-barcoded 5' primer. A template-switch 5' adaptor carrying 12 random nucleotides introduced a unique molecular identifier onto each TCR beta cDNA molecule. Each sample yielded at least 3 million CDR3-containing paired-end reads. First-strand cDNA synthesis was performed from all RNA using the Mint cDNA synthesis kit, with priming by a TRBC-specific oligonucleotide. Following uracil-DNA glycosylase treatment, a first 18-cycle PCR with universal primers M1SS and BC2_uni_R was performed on all cDNA. The published analysis was carried out like this. Normalization of each sample was performed by random selection of 1 million high-quality reads, each carrying a distinct molecular identifier. Reads sharing molecular identifiers were discarded rather than binned into consensus sequences. MiTCR, with a Q25 quality threshold and the strictest error-elimination algorithm, was used for CDR3 identification, clonotype clustering and error correction. A nonparametric unseen species model using Euler transformation provided a lower-bound estimate of total TCR beta diversity. TCRdb reprocessed the public reads (quality trimming at Q25 with fastp, clone calling with MiXCR) and kept in-frame beta chains. Rows matching on CDR3 protein sequence are summarized as one entry with the most common DNA and genes. V and J calls and clone size were set by TCRdb, not the authors. The sample has approximately 800,000 distinct CDR3 sequences on record, roughly 46% of them singletons. About a sixth of the sample comes from the top ten.

Including cysteine and phenylalanine, the CDR3 has 13 amino acids. This entry keeps only the CDR3 DNA: 39 bases, framed from base 1. CDR1 and CDR2, per the germline V gene (reference sequence), are DFQATT and SNEGSKA. Donors were 30 to 45 systemically healthy Caucasian individuals from Russia aged roughly 6 to 90 years. Each donor gave ten milliliters of peripheral blood, drawn into EDTA-treated Vacutainer tubes. Ficoll-Paque density-gradient centrifugation was used to isolate PBMCs, with at least 6 million obtained per sample. Total RNA was extracted from PBMCs with Trizol reagent, with at least 5 micrograms obtained per sample. For every donor, flow cytometry on a PBMC aliquot measured the percentage of naive CD45RAhigh/CD27high T cells. The data stem from a study of blood T cells in healthy people across ages (dated by TCRdb to 2014 to 2015). Background on the whole study: In model experiments, roughly one uniquely barcoded TCR beta cDNA molecule per two T cells was captured by template switching. Using deep sequencing normalized with unique cDNA molecular identifiers, the study measured how TCR beta repertoire diversity changes with age. The donors were split into four age groups: young (average around 16 years), middle-aged (39), aged (about 56) and long-lived (under 90). To avoid experimental bias, donors of different ages were randomly spread across the sequencing lanes. Two additional independent replicas of 1 million unique cDNA reads from the same blood draw were analyzed for two donors (one aged 18 to 30 and one aged 80 or older).

Overall study results and their limits: Estimates of total diversity based on one million sequenced T cells were regarded as lower bounds and as underestimates. A strong correlation was found between observed TCR beta diversity and the percentage of naive T cells measured by flow cytometry. Because donor CMV infection status was unknown, age-related changes in expanded clonotypes were potentially confounded. As age increased, observed TCR beta diversity per million T cells dropped in a roughly linear way, and a significant reduction was already evident by age 40. Since profiling was done on bulk unsorted PBMCs, naive and antigen-experienced compartments could not be conclusively compared. Compared with the aged group, more naive CD4+ T cells, fewer expanded clones and increased TCR diversity were shown by the long-lived group, suggesting age selection.

Sample: blood. The origin of this receptor is an elderly man in good health. The chain couples TRBV20-1 to TRBJ1-4, with 7 bases in between that match TRBD1. CDR3 region: CSTRGQVNEKLFF. Read as DNA, the sequence is TGCAGTACTAGAGGACAGGTCAATGAAAAACTGTTTTTT.